Here is one T cell receptor beta chain with its context. The antigen is unknown. CDR3 length: 14 residues. The V end was cut by 3 bases, the J end by 6 bases, with 15 bases between. Germline V gene data show CDR1 as SNHLY and CDR2 as FYNNEI. This PCR relied on a set of 60 Vbeta primers and 13 Jbeta primers. Sequencing used immunoSEQ multiplex PCR; TCRdb keeps in-frame clones, though not all of them. Of 150,000 or so clones in the sample, about 64% are singletons; the top ten hold about 3%. This entry comes from a study of cytomegalovirus exposure and HLA in healthy donors. Study findings and constraints: The study listed 150 to 200 cytomegalovirus-associated TCR beta chains.

The V and J genes are TRBV2 and TRBJ2-7, with D perhaps TRBD2 (7 bases). The material sequenced was PBMCs. The receptor was isolated from a woman in her 30s in good health and CMV-seropositive. The CDR3 spells CASSDSMGGREQYF. CDR3 sequence (DNA): TGTGCCAGCAGTGATAGTATGGGGGGGCGCGAGCAGTACTTC.